This T cell receptor beta chain comes out of a study of Ad26.COV2.S vaccination and SARS-CoV-2 variants. Across the whole study: Administration of Ad26.COV2.S was intramuscular, either once or twice 56 days apart. Overall study results and limits: Considerable breadth of spike-specific CD8+ and CD4+ T cell responses has reportedly been documented following vaccination.

CDR3 length: 14 amino acids. Germline V gives CDR1 SGHRS, CDR2 YFSETQ. Germline trimming cut 0 bases from V and 6 bases from J; bases unmatched to any gene: 5. With respect to this clone: Its matching antigen is unknown.

The treatment was: roughly 20 received Ad26.COV2.S at low or high dose, single or two shots; roughly five received placebo; per-sample allocation not given. Day 63 following the first vaccine or placebo injection was when the samples were taken. The vaccine delivered Wuhan-strain SARS-CoV-2 spike through an Ad26 vector. TCRdb's copy holds only in-frame clones and misses some; the assay was immunoSEQ multiplex PCR. The sample yields over 250,000 clones, approximately 87% seen once. This clonotype originated in a person between 18 and 59 years old who received the Ad26.COV2.S COVID-19 vaccine or a placebo. The starting material was peripheral blood, obtained in a trial of Ad26.COV2.S vaccine versus placebo. The genes are TRBV5-1 and TRBJ1-2; 7 bases fit TRBD1. Written as DNA, the CDR3 is TGCGCCAGCAGCTTGGAAGGGGGCGTTAATGGCTACACCTTC. Its protein is CASSLEGGVNGYTF.